A single sample gave rise to the 16 T cell receptor beta chains below, sequenced in a study of technical replicates of blood from a handful of donors. Repertoires were generated with immunoSEQ multiplex PCR, while TCRdb's copy carries only in-frame clones and drops some. The sample contains approximately 73,000 clones, 80% to 95% of which appear only once. The sample comprised T cells isolated from PBMCs. The source of these receptors is a human donor in good health.

This chain connects TRBV27 to TRBJ1-1; D remains unclear. Germline V lookup: CDR1 MNHEY, CDR2 SMNVEV (reference sequence). Trimming pared 1 base from V and 2 bases from J, leaving 11 bases between. The CDR3 has 15 amino acids. CDR3 in amino acids: CASSLYGGTNTEAFF. CDR3 coding DNA: TGTGCCAGCAGTTTATACGGCGGAACAAACACTGAAGCTTTCTTT.

The genes are TRBV4-1 and TRBJ1-4; tentative D call: TRBD1 (6 bases). The V and J ends lost 1 base and 8 bases respectively, with 17 bases between them. CDR1 MGHRA and CDR2 YSYEKL come from the germline V gene. The length of the CDR3 is 16 residues. This chain's CDR3 is CASSQGPRGMGEKLFF. CDR3 nucleotides: TGCGCCAGCAGCCAAGGACCTAGGGGGATGGGCGAAAAACTGTTTTTT.

This chain's CDR3 is CASSLGGGTEAFF. CDR3 nucleotide sequence: TGTGCCAGCAGCTTGGGAGGTGGTACTGAAGCTTTCTTT. The J gene is TRBJ1-1, the V gene TRBV5-4; no definite D call. This CDR3 comprises 13 residues. Per germline, CDR1 SGHNT and CDR2 YYREEE (reference sequence). Trimming took 0 bases from V and 5 from J, leaving 8 bases between them. Based on the CDR3 plus reference TRBV5-4 and TRBJ1-1, the full variable domain is ETGVTQSPTHLIKTRGQQVTLRCSSQSGHNTVSWYQQALGQGPQFIFQYYREEENGRGNFPPRFSGLQFPNYSSELNVNALELDDSALYLCASSLGGGTEAFFGQGTRLTVV.

This chain joins TRBV9 and TRBJ1-4, with D possibly matching TRBD1 (5 bases). Trimming cost V 2 bases and J 0 bases, with 8 bases left between them. This CDR3 has 15 amino acids. Germline values: CDR1 SGDLS, CDR2 YYNGEE. The CDR3 nucleotides are TGTGCCAGCAGCGTTCAGGGTGCAACTAATGAAAAACTGTTTTTT. It translates to CASSVQGATNEKLFF.

V is TRBV7-3 and J is TRBJ2-2, with a weak D call TRBD2 (6 bases). Germline loops: CDR1 SGHTA, CDR2 FQGTGA. Trimming removed 8 bases at V and 1 base at J, with 11 bases between. The CDR3 covers 14 residues. CDR3 sequence reads: CASGEALNTGELFF. The CDR3 bases are TGTGCCAGCGGGGAGGCTCTGAACACCGGGGAGCTGTTTTTT.

This clone has a single count. The DNA of the CDR3 is TGCGCCAGCAGCCAAGTACTAGCGGGAGGGAGAGGCAATGAGCAGTTCTTC. This translates into CASSQVLAGGRGNEQFF. The V call is TRBV4-1, the J call TRBJ2-1; 13 bases agree with TRBD2. From germline, CDR1 is MGHRA and CDR2 YSYEKL. Unmatched junction bases numbered 6, after V lost 1 base and J lost 6 bases. CDR3 size: 17 residues.

The rearrangement joins TRBV6-5 to TRBJ2-1; TRBD2 matches 7 bases. Germline V gives CDR1 MNHEY, CDR2 SVGAGI. This CDR3 region has 13 residues. The V gene end was trimmed by 5 bases and the J gene end by 10 bases; junction bases not matched to a gene: 8. The CDR3 DNA sequence: TGTGCCAGCAGTCTAGACCCAGCGGGGGAGCAGTTCTTC. Translation: CASSLDPAGEQFF.

The chain joins TRBV11-2 to TRBJ1-5; no clear D. The CDR3 consists of 13 residues. Germline assignment: CDR1 SGHAT and CDR2 FQNNGV. Between the trimmed V and J ends, which lost 2 bases and 4 bases, there was a span of 6 bases. As DNA, the CDR3 is TGTGCCAGCAGCTTATGGCAGAATCAGCCCCAGCATTTT. This translates into CASSLWQNQPQHF.

This clone appeared a single time. The rearrangement joins TRBV5-1 to TRBJ2-1; D possibly corresponds to TRBD1 (7 bases). The CDR3 is 15 residues long. Trimming removed 6 bases from V and 3 bases from J, with 16 bases in between. CDR1 and CDR2 from the germline V gene are SGHRS and YFSETQ. This CDR3 is CASTLGGGDYNEQFF. The CDR3 DNA follows: TGCGCCAGCACCCTTGGAGGGGGCGACTACAATGAGCAGTTCTTC.

The J gene is TRBJ2-3, the V gene TRBV28; maybe TRBD2 (5 bases). The V gene's germline CDR1 is MDHEN and CDR2 SYDVKM. This CDR3 contains 14 residues. Between the trimmed V and J ends, which lost 8 bases and 4 bases, there was a span of 16 bases. The CDR3 loop reads CASQEEKRADTQYF. As DNA, the CDR3 is TGTGCCAGCCAGGAGGAGAAGAGGGCAGATACGCAGTATTTT.

The chain combines TRBV5-1 with TRBJ2-7; 8 bases are shared with TRBD1. The J segment lost 1 base and the V segment lost 8 bases, leaving 11 bases of the junction unmatched. The germline V gene encodes CDR1 SGHRS and CDR2 YFSETQ. The CDR3 totals 15 residues. The CDR3 is CASNPTGGISYEQYF. Here the CDR3 DNA reads TGCGCCAGTAACCCAACAGGGGGGATTTCCTACGAGCAGTACTTC.

This clone was seen a handful of times. V usage is TRBV7-3 and J usage is TRBJ1-1; 9 bases are shared with TRBD1. Germline V lookup: CDR1 SGHTA, CDR2 FQGTGA. This CDR3 region has 16 residues. Losses at the gene ends were 3 bases for V and 1 base for J; bases not matched to a gene: 6. In DNA form, the CDR3 reads TGTGCCAGCAGCTTTTATGGGGGACAGGGGAACACTGAAGCTTTCTTT. The encoded protein is CASSFYGGQGNTEAFF.

Comment on this clone: Germline is not matched at one junction end, which may reflect a read error. V is TRBV9 and J is TRBJ1-2, with 8 bases matching TRBD1. The CDR3 runs to 12 residues. Per the germline V gene, CDR1 is SGDLS and CDR2 is YYNGEE. The CDR3 protein is CASSVRAGQAYF. The CDR3 DNA is TGTGCCAGCAGCGTACGCGCGGGACAGGCCTACTTC.

The J gene is TRBJ2-7, the V gene TRBV30, with D possibly TRBD2 on 6 matching bases. This CDR3 contains 14 residues. The V gene's germline CDR1 is GTSNPN and CDR2 SVGIG (reference sequence). With 1 base removed from V and 7 bases from J, the gap between germline ends came to 17 bases. The CDR3 DNA is TGTGCCTGGAGTGCTACCGAGACTAGTGAAGAGCAGTACTTC. Translation: CAWSATETSEEQYF.

The CDR3 nucleotides are TGTGCCAGCAGCCCAGGGGGGAGCGGGAACACTGAAGCTTTCTTT. This translates into CASSPGGSGNTEAFF. This sequence joins TRBV11-3 and TRBJ1-1, with TRBD1 matching 7 bases. This CDR3 spans 15 amino acids. Germline lookup yields CDR1 SGHNT and CDR2 YENEEA. V was pared by 5 bases and J by 1 base, with 7 bases of the junction left unmatched.

The chain employs TRBV2 and TRBJ1-5; D gene unclear. Germline CDR1 reads SNHLY; CDR2 reads FYNNEI. CDR3 length: 15 residues. V lost 2 bases and J 4 bases, leaving 12 bases between the germline ends. The DNA of the CDR3 is TGTGCCAGCAGTGAACCCGGGGTAGTTAATCAGCCCCAGCATTTT. Translating gives CASSEPGVVNQPQHF.